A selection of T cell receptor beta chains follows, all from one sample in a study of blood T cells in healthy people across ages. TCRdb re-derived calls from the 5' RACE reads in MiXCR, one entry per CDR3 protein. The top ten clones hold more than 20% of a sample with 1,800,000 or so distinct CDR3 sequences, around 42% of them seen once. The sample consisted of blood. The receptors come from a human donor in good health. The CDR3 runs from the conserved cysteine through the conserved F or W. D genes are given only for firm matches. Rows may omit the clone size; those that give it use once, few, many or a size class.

TGTGCCACCAGAGACACCGGGACATGGGGAAACGCAGATACGCAGTATTTT	CATRDTGTWGNADTQYF	NA	TRBV15	TRBJ2-3	NA
TGTGCCAGCAGTTTGACACCAGGGGCAGGGGGCCTTGAGCAGTTCTTC	CASSLTPGAGGLEQFF	NA	TRBV12-3/TRBV12-4	TRBJ2-1	TRBD1
TGTGCCAGCAGCGCTCACTCGGGAGACGAGAACGAGCAGTACTTC	CASSAHSGDENEQYF	NA	TRBV4-2	TRBJ2-7	NA
TGTGCCAGCATGAAGCAGGCAGTCGACGAGCAGTACTTC	CASMKQAVDEQYF	few	TRBV6-1	TRBJ2-7	NA
TGTGCCAGCAGCCAAGATCGTGGGGGAGGGGTTGTAACCTACGAGCAGTACTTC	CASSQDRGGGVVTYEQYF	once	TRBV3-1	TRBJ2-7	TRBD2
TGTGCCAGCAGTCCACATTTAGGGGCGAGGACTGGAGCTTTCTTT	CASSPHLGARTGAFF	once	TRBV6-2/TRBV6-3	TRBJ1-1	NA
TGCGCCAGCAGCTTGATAGGGGTTGAGCAGTTCTTC	CASSLIGVEQFF	NA	TRBV5-1	TRBJ2-1	NA
TGTGCCAGCAGCTTGACAGGGGTTGACACTGAAGCTTTCTTT	CASSLTGVDTEAFF	many	TRBV5-5	TRBJ1-1	TRBD1
TGTGCCAGCAGTGACGGACAGTATACTAGCACAGATGCGCAGTATTTT	CASSDGQYTSTDAQYF	NA	TRBV12-3/TRBV12-4	TRBJ2-3	NA
TGTGCCAGCAACCCGGTGGACGGCAGCTCCTATAATTCACCCCTCCACTTT	CASNPVDGSSYNSPLHF	NA	TRBV4-2	TRBJ1-6	NA
TGTGCCAGCATCCCGGGACTCACCTTCTACGAGCAGTACTTC	CASIPGLTFYEQYF	few	TRBV7-8	TRBJ2-7	NA
TGCAGCGCCGGGGGCTCGGCTGATACGCAGTATTTT	CSAGGSADTQYF	few	TRBV29-1	TRBJ2-3	NA
TGTGCCAGCTCAGCCTCTACAGCTACCGCCTTCGGTCAGCCCCAGCATTTT	CASSASTATAFGQPQHF	NA	TRBV18	TRBJ1-5	NA
TGCGCCAGCAGCCTAGACAGGGTCTACACTGAAGCTTTCTTT	CASSLDRVYTEAFF	few	TRBV4-3	TRBJ1-1	TRBD1
TGTGCCAGCAGCTCAACGGACAGGGTGGGCACTGAAGCTTTCTTT	CASSSTDRVGTEAFF	NA	TRBV7-2	TRBJ1-1	TRBD1
TGTGCCAGCAGTCTAACCCTAGTACAGCACCAAGAGACCCAGTACTTC	CASSLTLVQHQETQYF	NA	TRBV25-1	TRBJ2-5	NA
TGTGCCAGCAGTTTTGACAGGGCACAAGATACGCAGTATTTT	CASSFDRAQDTQYF	few	TRBV2	TRBJ2-3	TRBD1
TGCGCCAGCAGCTTGGCCGACGTAGGTTTGAATGAGCAGTTCTTC	CASSLADVGLNEQFF	NA	TRBV5-1	TRBJ2-1	NA
TGTGCCAGCAGCCAGTCAAATAGACAGCGCTATGGCTACACCTTC	CASSQSNRQRYGYTF	NA	TRBV3-1	TRBJ1-2	NA
TGTGCCACCGAAGGGGGATCCGTGAACGAGCAGTACTTC	CATEGGSVNEQYF	NA	TRBV10-3	TRBJ2-7	NA
TGTGCCAGCAGCGTGACTAGCGGGGTCCCAGATACGCAGTATTTT	CASSVTSGVPDTQYF	NA	TRBV7-2	TRBJ2-3	TRBD2
TGTGCCAGCAGCCCCCTAGGTTGGGGCACAGATACGCAGTATTTT	CASSPLGWGTDTQYF	few	TRBV13	TRBJ2-3	NA
TGTGCCAGCAGCTCAGGATCAGGGGGCTCGGCCTACTCTGGGGCCAACGTCCTGACTTTC	CASSSGSGGSAYSGANVLTF	few	TRBV5-8	TRBJ2-6	TRBD1
TGTGCCACCAGTGCCTTCGGTTTGGATACGCAGTATTTT	CATSAFGLDTQYF	few	TRBV24-1	TRBJ2-3	NA
TGCAGTGCTAACCGGGACAGAGGCAAAGAGACCCAGTACTTC	CSANRDRGKETQYF	NA	TRBV20-1	TRBJ2-5	TRBD1
TGTGCCGGGGACAGGGGGTTTGGTTCACCCCTCCACTTT	CAGDRGFGSPLHF	NA	TRBV30	TRBJ1-6	TRBD1
TGTGCCAGCAGCAGGGACCCGCTGAAATCACCCCTCCACTTT	CASSRDPLKSPLHF	NA	TRBV9	TRBJ1-6	NA
TGCAGTGCTAGAGATGGGTTGGAGACCCAGTACTTC	CSARDGLETQYF	many	TRBV20-1	TRBJ2-5	NA
TGCAGTGCTAGAGATATAGGGGACACAGATACGCAGTATTTT	CSARDIGDTDTQYF	NA	TRBV20-1	TRBJ2-3	NA
TGCAGCGTTCTCGGGGGGATACTTGAGCAGTTCTTC	CSVLGGILEQFF	few	TRBV29-1	TRBJ2-1	TRBD2
TGCAGTGCGTGGGAGTCCGGTGGCTACACCTTC	CSAWESGGYTF	few	TRBV20-1	TRBJ1-2	NA
TGCAGCGGTTGGATCGGGGATAAACTGTTTTTT	CSGWIGDKLFF	few	TRBV29-1	TRBJ1-4	NA
TGTGCCAGCAGCTTACTGGAGGAAGCTTTCTTT	CASSLLEEAFF	few	TRBV7-2	TRBJ1-1	NA
TGTGCCAGCAGTGATCATAGGAAGGGCTGGGGCACCGGGGAGCTGTTTTTT	CASSDHRKGWGTGELFF	few	TRBV2	TRBJ2-2	NA
TGCGCCAGCAGCCGGGAGGGCACAGCAAGTAATGAAAAACTGTTTTTT	CASSREGTASNEKLFF	few	TRBV4-3	TRBJ1-4	NA
TGTGCCAGCAACCATGGAAATACGCAGTATTTT	CASNHGNTQYF	NA	TRBV11-3	TRBJ2-3	NA
TGTGCTAGCCTAATTAGGTTCTGGGAAAGGACCTACGAGCAGTACTTC	CASLIRFWERTYEQYF	few	TRBV7-7	TRBJ2-7	NA
TGTGCCATCAGTGTGAGTCTAGCGGGGGGGAATGAGCAGTTCTTC	CAISVSLAGGNEQFF	NA	TRBV10-3	TRBJ2-1	TRBD2
TGTGCCAGCAGTCCTACGAAGGGGACAGGGGGCGTTTGCACCTTC	CASSPTKGTGGVCTF	few	TRBV12-3/TRBV12-4	TRBJ1-2	TRBD1
TGTGCCTGGGGGACTTCCTCCTACGAGCAGTACTTC	CAWGTSSYEQYF	NA	TRBV30	TRBJ2-7	NA
TGCAGTGCCCAAAGCGGGGCTCCGGGGGGCTACGAAAAACTGTTTTTT	CSAQSGAPGGYEKLFF	few	TRBV20-1	TRBJ1-4	NA
TGTGCCAGCAGCCTCCGCCCCCGGGAAAACCCTTTCCATGAGCAGTTCTTC	CASSLRPRENPFHEQFF	many	TRBV7-8	TRBJ2-1	NA
TGTGCCAGCAGCACGGGACCCCGAGGTGGGTTAGGAGAGACCCAGTACTTC	CASSTGPRGGLGETQYF	NA	TRBV5-5	TRBJ2-5	NA
TGTGCCAGCCGTAGCTCAGTGGGGGTTTACAATGAGCAGTTCTTC	CASRSSVGVYNEQFF	NA	TRBV6-1	TRBJ2-1	NA
TGTGCCAGCAGCCTAGGACAGAGTTTACCCTACAATGAGCAGTTCTTC	CASSLGQSLPYNEQFF	NA	TRBV9	TRBJ2-1	NA
TGCAGTGCTGGACGGGGAAGCAATCAGCCCCAGCATTTT	CSAGRGSNQPQHF	few	TRBV20-1	TRBJ1-5	NA
TGTGCCAGCAGCTTTCACTCGGGGGCCGGGAATGAGCAGTTCTTC	CASSFHSGAGNEQFF	NA	TRBV11-2	TRBJ2-1	NA
TGTGCCAGCAAGAGGAGCGGGGGGGTAACAGATACGCAGTATTTT	CASKRSGGVTDTQYF	many	TRBV28	TRBJ2-3	TRBD2
TGTGCCAGCAGCCACGGACAGGGGGTGGTAGTAGGCAATAAGCAGTTCTTC	CASSHGQGVVVGNKQFF	NA	TRBV7-2	TRBJ2-1	TRBD1
TGTGCCATCAGTGAGGCGGGGTGGACTTCACCCCTCCACTTT	CAISEAGWTSPLHF	few	TRBV10-3	TRBJ1-6	NA
TGCAGCGTTGAAGATGTACCGGACTACGCTAACTATGGCTACACCTTC	CSVEDVPDYANYGYTF	NA	TRBV29-1	TRBJ1-2	NA
TGTGCCAGCAGTTTCTCGCGGGGCCGGGGAGGTACGCAGTATTTT	CASSFSRGRGGTQYF	NA	TRBV12-3/TRBV12-4	TRBJ2-3	NA
TGTGCCAGCAGCACGGACAGGGCGAGGACCGGGGAGCTGTTTTTT	CASSTDRARTGELFF	few	TRBV12-3/TRBV12-4	TRBJ2-2	TRBD1
TGCGCCAGCAGTTTCGCCGCTGGACAGGGGACCGAGCAGTACTTC	CASSFAAGQGTEQYF	NA	TRBV5-1	TRBJ2-7	TRBD1
TGTGCCAGCAGCTGGGCTAGCGGGGCTACCACAGATACGCAGTATTTT	CASSWASGATTDTQYF	NA	TRBV7-2	TRBJ2-3	TRBD2
TGTGCCAGCAGTTCCCCAAGGGGGATTGGAAACACCATATATTTT	CASSSPRGIGNTIYF	few	TRBV6-5	TRBJ1-3	NA
TGTGCCAGCAGCCAATCGACAGGACCTTTGAACACTGAAGCTTTCTTT	CASSQSTGPLNTEAFF	few	TRBV4-2	TRBJ1-1	NA
TGTGCCAGCAGTATTAACGGGGACGATGAGCAGTTCTTC	CASSINGDDEQFF	NA	TRBV12-3/TRBV12-4	TRBJ2-1	NA
TGCAGTGCAGACAGGGGCAAAGCTTTCTTT	CSADRGKAFF	NA	TRBV20-1	TRBJ1-1	TRBD1